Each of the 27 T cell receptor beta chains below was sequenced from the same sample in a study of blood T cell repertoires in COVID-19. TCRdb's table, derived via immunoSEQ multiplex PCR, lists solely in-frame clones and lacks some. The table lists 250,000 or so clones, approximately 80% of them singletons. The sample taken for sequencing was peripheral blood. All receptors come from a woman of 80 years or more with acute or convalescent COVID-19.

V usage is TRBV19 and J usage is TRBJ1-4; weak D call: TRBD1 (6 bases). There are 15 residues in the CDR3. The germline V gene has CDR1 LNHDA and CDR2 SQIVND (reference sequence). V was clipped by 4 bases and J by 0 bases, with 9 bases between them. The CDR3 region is CASSRQDATNEKLFF. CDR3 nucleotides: TGTGCCAGTAGTAGACAGGACGCAACTAATGAAAAACTGTTTTTT.

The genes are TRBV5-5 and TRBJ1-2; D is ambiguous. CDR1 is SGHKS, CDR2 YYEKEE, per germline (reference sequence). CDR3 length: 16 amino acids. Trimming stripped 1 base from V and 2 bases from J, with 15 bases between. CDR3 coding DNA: TGTGCCAGCAGCTTGAAATGGGCAGCTAACAACTATGGCTACACCTTC. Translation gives CASSLKWAANNYGYTF.

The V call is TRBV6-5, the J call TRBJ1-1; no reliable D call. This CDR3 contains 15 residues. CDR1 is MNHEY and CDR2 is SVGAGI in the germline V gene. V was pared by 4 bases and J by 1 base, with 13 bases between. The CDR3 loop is CASSSTQAGNTEAFF. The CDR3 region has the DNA TGTGCCAGCAGTTCCACTCAGGCAGGGAACACTGAAGCTTTCTTT.

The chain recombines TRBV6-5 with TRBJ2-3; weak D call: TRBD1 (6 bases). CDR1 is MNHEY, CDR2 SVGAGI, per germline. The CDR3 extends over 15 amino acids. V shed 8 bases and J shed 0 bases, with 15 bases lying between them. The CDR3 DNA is TGTGCCAGCCAGAAGGTAGGACAGAGCACAGATACGCAGTATTTT. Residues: CASQKVGQSTDTQYF.

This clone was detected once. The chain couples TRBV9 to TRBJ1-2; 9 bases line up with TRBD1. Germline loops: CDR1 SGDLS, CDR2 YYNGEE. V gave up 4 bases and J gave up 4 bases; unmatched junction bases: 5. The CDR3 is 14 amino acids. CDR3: CASSPQGARYGYTF. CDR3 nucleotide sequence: TGTGCCAGCAGCCCACAGGGGGCTCGCTATGGCTACACCTTC.

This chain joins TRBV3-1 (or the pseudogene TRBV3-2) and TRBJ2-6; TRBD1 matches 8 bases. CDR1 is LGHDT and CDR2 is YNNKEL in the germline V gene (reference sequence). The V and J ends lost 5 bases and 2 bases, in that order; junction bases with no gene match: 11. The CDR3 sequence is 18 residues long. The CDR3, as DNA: TGTGCCAGCAGCAAAAGACAGGGGCTAGGCGCTGGGGCCAACGTCCTGACTTTC. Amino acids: CASSKRQGLGAGANVLTF.

CDR3 protein: CASSVVPAGGTDTQYF. DNA of the CDR3: TGTGCCAGCAGCGTAGTCCCAGCGGGGGGTACAGATACGCAGTATTTT. This chain uses TRBV9 with TRBJ2-3, with TRBD2 identical over 9 bases. The J segment lost 3 bases and the V segment lost 0 bases, leaving 5 bases of the junction unmatched. Looked up from germline, CDR1 is SGDLS and CDR2 is YYNGEE. The CDR3 contains 16 residues.

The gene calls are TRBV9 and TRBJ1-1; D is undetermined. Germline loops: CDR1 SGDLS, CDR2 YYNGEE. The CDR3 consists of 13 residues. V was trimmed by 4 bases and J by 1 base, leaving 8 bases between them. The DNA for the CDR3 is TGTGCCAGCAGCCCCGGCGGGAACACTGAAGCTTTCTTT. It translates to CASSPGGNTEAFF. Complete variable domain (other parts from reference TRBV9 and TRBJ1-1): DSGVTQTPKHLITATGQRVTLRCSPRSGDLSVYWYQQSLDQGLQFLIQYYNGEERAKGNILERFSAQQFPDLHSELNLSSLELGDSALYFCASSPGGNTEAFFGQGTRLTVV.

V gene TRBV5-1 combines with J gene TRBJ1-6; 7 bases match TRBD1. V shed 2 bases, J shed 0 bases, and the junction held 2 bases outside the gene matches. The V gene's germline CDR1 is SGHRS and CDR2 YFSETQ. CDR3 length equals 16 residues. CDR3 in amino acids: CASSLGDSSYNSPLHF. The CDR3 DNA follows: TGCGCCAGCAGCTTAGGGGACAGCTCCTATAATTCACCCCTCCACTTT.

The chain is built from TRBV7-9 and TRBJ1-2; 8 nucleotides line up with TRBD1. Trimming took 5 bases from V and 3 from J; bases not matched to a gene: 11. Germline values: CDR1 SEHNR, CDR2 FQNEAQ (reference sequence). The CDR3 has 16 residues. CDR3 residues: CASSPPNTDRDYGYTF. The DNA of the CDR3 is TGTGCCAGCAGCCCCCCTAACACGGACAGGGACTATGGCTACACCTTC.

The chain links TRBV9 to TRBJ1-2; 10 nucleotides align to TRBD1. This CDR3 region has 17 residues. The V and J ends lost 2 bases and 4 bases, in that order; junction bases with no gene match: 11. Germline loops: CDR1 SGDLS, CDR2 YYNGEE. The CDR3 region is CASSVSRGQGIGYGYTF. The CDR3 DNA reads TGTGCCAGCAGCGTTAGTAGGGGACAGGGGATCGGCTATGGCTACACCTTC.

CDR3 protein: CASSQAGQPNEKLFF. CDR3 coding DNA: TGCGCCAGCAGCCAAGCGGGACAGCCGAATGAAAAACTGTTTTTT. V and J are TRBV4-1 and TRBJ1-4; 7 bases are a match to TRBD1. The junction had 4 bases not matched to a gene; V was cut back by 1 base and J by 5 bases. Germline V CDR1 and CDR2: MGHRA, YSYEKL. The CDR3 is made up of 15 amino acids.

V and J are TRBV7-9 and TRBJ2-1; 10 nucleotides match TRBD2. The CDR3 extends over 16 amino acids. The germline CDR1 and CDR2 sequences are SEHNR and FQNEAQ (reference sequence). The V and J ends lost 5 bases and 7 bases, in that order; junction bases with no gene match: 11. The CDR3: CASSQASGRRSNEQFF. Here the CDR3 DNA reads TGTGCCAGCAGCCAGGCTAGCGGGAGAAGGTCAAATGAGCAGTTCTTC.

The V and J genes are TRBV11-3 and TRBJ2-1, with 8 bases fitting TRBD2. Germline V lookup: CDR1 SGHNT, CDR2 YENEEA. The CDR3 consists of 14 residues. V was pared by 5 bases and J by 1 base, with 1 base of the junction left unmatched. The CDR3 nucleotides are TGTGCCAGCAGCCCTAGCGGGTCCTACAATGAGCAGTTCTTC. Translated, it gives CASSPSGSYNEQFF. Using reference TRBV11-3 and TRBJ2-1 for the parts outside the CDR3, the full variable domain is EAGVVQSPRYKIIEKKQPVAFWCNPISGHNTLYWYLQNLGQGPELLIRYENEEAVDDSQLPKDRFSAERLKGVDSTLKIQPAELGDSAVYLCASSPSGSYNEQFFGPGTRLTVL.

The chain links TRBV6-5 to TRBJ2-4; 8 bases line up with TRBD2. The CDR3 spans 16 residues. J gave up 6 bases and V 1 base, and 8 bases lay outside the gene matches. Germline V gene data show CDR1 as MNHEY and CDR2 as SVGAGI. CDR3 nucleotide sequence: TGTGCCAGCAGTTACTACACGGGAGGGCTTGTAAACATTCAGTACTTC. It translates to CASSYYTGGLVNIQYF.

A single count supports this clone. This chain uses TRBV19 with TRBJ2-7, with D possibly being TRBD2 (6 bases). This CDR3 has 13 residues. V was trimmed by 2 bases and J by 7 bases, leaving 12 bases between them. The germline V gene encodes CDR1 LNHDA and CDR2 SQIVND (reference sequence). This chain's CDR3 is CASSISRGSEQYF. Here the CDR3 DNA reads TGTGCCAGTAGTATAAGTCGGGGGTCGGAGCAGTACTTC.

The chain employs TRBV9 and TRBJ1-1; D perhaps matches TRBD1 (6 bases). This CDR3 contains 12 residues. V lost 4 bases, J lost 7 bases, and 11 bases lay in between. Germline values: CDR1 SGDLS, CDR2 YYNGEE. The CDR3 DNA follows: TGTGCCAGCAGCCTTGGGGGCAGTGAAGCTTTCTTT. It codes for CASSLGGSEAFF.

The CDR3 spells CASSQLAGVGNEQFF. The DNA for the CDR3 is TGCGCCAGCAGCCAACTAGCGGGAGTGGGGAATGAGCAGTTCTTC. J is TRBJ2-1 and V is TRBV5-1, with 11 bases matching TRBD2. The V gene's germline CDR1 is SGHRS and CDR2 YFSETQ. The CDR3 extends over 15 amino acids. Trimming removed 4 bases from V and 7 bases from J; junction bases left unmatched: 7.

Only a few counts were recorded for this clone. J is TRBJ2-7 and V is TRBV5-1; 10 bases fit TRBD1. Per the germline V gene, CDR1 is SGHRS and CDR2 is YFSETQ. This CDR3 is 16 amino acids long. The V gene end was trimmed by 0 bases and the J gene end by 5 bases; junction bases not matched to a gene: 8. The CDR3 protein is CASSLGVGTGENEQYF. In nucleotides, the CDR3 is TGCGCCAGCAGCTTGGGGGTTGGGACAGGGGAAAACGAGCAGTACTTC.

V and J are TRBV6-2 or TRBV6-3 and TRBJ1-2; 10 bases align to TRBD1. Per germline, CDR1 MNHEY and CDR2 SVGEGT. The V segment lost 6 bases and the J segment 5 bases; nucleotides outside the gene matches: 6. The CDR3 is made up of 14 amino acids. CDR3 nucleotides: TGTGCCAGCAGCCACCGGGACAGGGGTTATGGCTACACCTTC. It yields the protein CASSHRDRGYGYTF.

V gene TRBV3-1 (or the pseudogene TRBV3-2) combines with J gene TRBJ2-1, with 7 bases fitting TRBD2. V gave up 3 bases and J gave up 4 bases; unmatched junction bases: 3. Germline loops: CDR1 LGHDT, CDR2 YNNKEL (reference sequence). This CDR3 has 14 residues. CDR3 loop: CASSQPGGYNEQFF. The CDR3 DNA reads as TGTGCCAGCAGCCAGCCGGGGGGTTACAATGAGCAGTTCTTC.

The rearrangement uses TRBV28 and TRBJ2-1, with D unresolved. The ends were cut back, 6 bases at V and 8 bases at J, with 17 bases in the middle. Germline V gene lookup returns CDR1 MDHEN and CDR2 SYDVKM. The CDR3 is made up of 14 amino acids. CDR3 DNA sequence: TGTGCCAGCAGGGCGGCGGAGCTCGTTCATGAGCAGTTCTTC. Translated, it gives CASRAAELVHEQFF.

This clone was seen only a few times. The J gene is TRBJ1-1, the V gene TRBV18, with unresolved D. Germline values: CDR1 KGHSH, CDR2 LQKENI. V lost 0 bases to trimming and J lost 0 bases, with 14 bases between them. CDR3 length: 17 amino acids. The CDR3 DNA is TGTGCCAGCTCACCACCGGGAGCGAGAGTCATGAACACTGAAGCTTTCTTT. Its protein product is CASSPPGARVMNTEAFF.

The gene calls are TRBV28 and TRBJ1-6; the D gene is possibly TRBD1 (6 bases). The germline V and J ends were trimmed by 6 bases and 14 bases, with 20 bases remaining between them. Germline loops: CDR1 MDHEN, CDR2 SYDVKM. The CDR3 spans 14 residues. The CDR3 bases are TGTGCCAGCAGCCCGGGAGGGGGATTTTCGGCCCTCCACTTT. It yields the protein CASSPGGGFSALHF.

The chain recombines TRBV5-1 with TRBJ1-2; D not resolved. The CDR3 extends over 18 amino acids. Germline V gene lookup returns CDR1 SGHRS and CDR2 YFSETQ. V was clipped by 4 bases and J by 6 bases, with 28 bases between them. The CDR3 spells CASSPFLTPLTFPDGYTF. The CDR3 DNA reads TGCGCCAGCAGCCCATTTTTGACTCCGTTAACCTTCCCAGATGGCTACACCTTC.

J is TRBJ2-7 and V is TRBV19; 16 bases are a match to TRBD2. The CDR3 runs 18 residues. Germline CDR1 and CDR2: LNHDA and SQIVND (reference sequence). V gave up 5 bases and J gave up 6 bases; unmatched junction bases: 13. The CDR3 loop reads CASSSGGLAGGPSAEQYF. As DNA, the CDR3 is TGTGCCAGTAGTTCCGGGGGACTAGCGGGAGGGCCGTCTGCCGAGCAGTACTTC.

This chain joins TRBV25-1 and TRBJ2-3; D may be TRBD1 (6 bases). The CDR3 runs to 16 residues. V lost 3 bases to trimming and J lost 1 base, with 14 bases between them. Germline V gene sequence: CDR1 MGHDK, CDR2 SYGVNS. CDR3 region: CASSDSLGGGTDTQYF. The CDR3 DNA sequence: TGTGCCAGCAGTGATTCGTTAGGGGGAGGCACAGATACGCAGTATTTT.